The 17 T cell receptor beta chains given below trace back to one sample, sequenced in a study of blood T cell repertoires in COVID-19. Some clones are missing from TCRdb's copy, which holds only in-frame ones; the method was immunoSEQ multiplex PCR. The table includes some 400,000 clones, around 87% detected once. Sequencing used peripheral blood. The receptors here all came from a woman aged 25 to 39 with COVID-19, enrolled during active disease.

This chain connects TRBV15 to TRBJ2-2; D gene unclear. This CDR3 has 16 residues. The germline V and J ends were trimmed by 1 base and 2 bases, with 11 bases remaining between them. Germline V gene lookup returns CDR1 LNHNV and CDR2 YYDKDF (reference sequence). This chain's CDR3 is CATSRALADNTGELFF. CDR3 nucleotides: TGTGCCACCAGCAGAGCCCTTGCGGATAACACCGGGGAGCTGTTTTTT. Complete variable domain (other parts from reference TRBV15 and TRBJ2-2): DAMVIQNPRYQVTQFGKPVTLSCSQTLNHNVMYWYQQKSSQAPKLLFHYYDKDFNNEADTPDNFQSRRPNTSFCFLDIRSPGLGDTAMYLCATSRALADNTGELFFGEGSRLTVL.

The rearrangement uses TRBV5-4 and TRBJ2-1, with 7 positions matching TRBD2. CDR1 and CDR2 (germline): SGHNT, YYREEE (reference sequence). The J segment lost 0 bases and the V segment lost 4 bases, leaving 7 bases of the junction unmatched. This CDR3 is 16 amino acids long. This CDR3 is CASSIRTRSSYNEQFF. The CDR3 DNA is TGTGCCAGCAGCATCAGGACTAGGAGCTCCTACAATGAGCAGTTCTTC.

For this clone: Other nucleotide sequences in the sample specify the same CDR3. This sequence joins TRBV5-1 and TRBJ2-7, with TRBD2 identical over 8 bases. The CDR3 runs 15 residues. Germline CDR1 reads SGHRS; CDR2 reads YFSETQ. Trimming at V came to 2 bases and at J to 0 bases, leaving 4 bases not matched to a gene. The CDR3 spells CASSFSGTSSYEQYF. The CDR3 nucleotides are TGCGCCAGCAGCTTTAGCGGGACCAGCTCCTACGAGCAGTACTTC.

The chain couples TRBV6-5 to TRBJ1-3; D is possibly TRBD1 (6 bases). In germline, CDR1 is MNHEY, CDR2 SVGAGI. The CDR3 consists of 12 residues. The V gene lost 6 bases and the J gene lost 7 bases, with 10 bases spanning the gap. The CDR3 here is CASSQDRNTIYF. CDR3 DNA sequence: TGTGCCAGCAGCCAAGACAGGAACACCATATATTTT.

The CDR3 loop is CASSSAQAGPFEAFF. The CDR3 DNA reads TGCGCCAGCAGCTCCGCCCAGGCAGGGCCGTTTGAAGCTTTCTTT. The rearrangement uses TRBV5-1 and TRBJ1-1; D might be TRBD1 (5 bases). From germline, CDR1 is SGHRS and CDR2 YFSETQ. The CDR3 is made up of 15 amino acids. The V gene lost 3 bases and the J gene lost 7 bases, with 19 bases spanning the gap.

The count of this clone is one. V is TRBV11-3 and J is TRBJ2-1; 8 bases fit TRBD2. The V and J ends lost 3 bases and 8 bases, in that order; junction bases with no gene match: 9. The CDR3 is 15 amino acids. Germline CDR1 is SGHNT and CDR2 is YENEEA. The CDR3 loop reads CASSFGLALTDEQFF. In DNA, the CDR3 is TGTGCCAGCAGCTTCGGACTAGCTCTAACGGATGAGCAGTTCTTC.

The chain recombines TRBV9 with TRBJ2-5; 8 nucleotides agree with TRBD1. Germline-derived CDR1 and CDR2 are SGDLS and YYNGEE. Losses at the gene ends were 2 bases for V and 4 bases for J; bases not matched to a gene: 4. The length of the CDR3 is 14 residues. This chain's CDR3 is CASSVTGGPETQYF. The DNA for the CDR3 is TGTGCCAGCAGCGTCACAGGGGGTCCAGAGACCCAGTACTTC.

The chain links TRBV27 to TRBJ2-7; TRBD2 might be the D (5 bases). CDR3 length: 17 residues. CDR1 MNHEY and CDR2 SMNVEV come from the germline V gene (reference sequence). The V end lost 2 bases, the J end lost 3 bases, and 20 bases lay between the germline ends. CDR3 in DNA: TGTGCCAGCAGTTTAAAGCCCCCGAGCTCCAGCGGCTACGAGCAGTACTTC. Amino acid sequence: CASSLKPPSSSGYEQYF.

This clone was counted a single time. The J gene is TRBJ2-2, the V gene TRBV6-5, with D possibly TRBD2 on 5 matching bases. Germline values: CDR1 MNHEY, CDR2 SVGAGI. The CDR3 runs 15 residues. The germline V and J ends were trimmed by 0 bases and 7 bases, with 12 bases remaining between them. The DNA of the CDR3 is TGTGCCAGCAGTTACTCAACGGGAAGTTACGGGGAGCTGTTTTTT. Its translation: CASSYSTGSYGELFF.

This chain joins TRBV28 and TRBJ2-4, with 7 bases matching TRBD1. Germline V lookup: CDR1 MDHEN, CDR2 SYDVKM. This CDR3 has 15 amino acids. V lost 4 bases and J lost 5; bases outside the gene matches: 8. The chain's CDR3 is CASSSQRQGENIQYF. The CDR3 nucleotides are TGTGCCAGCAGTTCCCAGAGACAGGGAGAAAACATTCAGTACTTC.

This clone was seen only a few times. V usage is TRBV5-1 and J usage is TRBJ1-2, with a weak D call TRBD1 (6 bases). The germline V gene encodes CDR1 SGHRS and CDR2 YFSETQ. The length of the CDR3 is 15 residues. The ends were cut back, 2 bases at V and 2 bases at J, with 13 bases in the middle. The CDR3 spells CASSLGQILNYGYTF. CDR3 DNA: TGCGCCAGCAGCTTAGGACAGATCTTAAACTATGGCTACACCTTC.

In nucleotides, the CDR3 is TGCGCCAGCAGCCCGGACAGTCTCAATGAGCAGTTCTTC. Amino acid sequence: CASSPDSLNEQFF. This chain links TRBV5-1 with TRBJ2-1; maybe TRBD1 (6 bases). Germline CDR1 is SGHRS and CDR2 is YFSETQ. V lost 4 bases and J 6 bases, leaving 11 bases between the germline ends. This CDR3 is built from 13 residues.

This chain uses TRBV6-6 with TRBJ1-1; 9 bases match TRBD1. The ends lost 4 bases at V and 1 base at J; junction bases unmatched: 4. From germline, CDR1 is MNHNY and CDR2 SVGAGI (reference sequence). This CDR3 region has 15 residues. The CDR3 nucleotides read TGTGCCAGCAGTTGGACAGGGGCGGGGAACACTGAAGCTTTCTTT. Protein product: CASSWTGAGNTEAFF.

The genes are TRBV6-6 and TRBJ2-2, with D possibly matching TRBD1 (5 bases). This CDR3 is built from 14 residues. V was trimmed by 7 bases and J by 7 bases, leaving 16 bases between them. Germline V CDR1 and CDR2: MNHNY, SVGAGI (reference sequence). The CDR3 region is CASTPRAGFGELFF. The CDR3 coding sequence is TGTGCCAGCACCCCCAGGGCAGGGTTCGGGGAGCTGTTTTTT.

This clone showed up just once. The chain is built from TRBV7-9 and TRBJ2-3; the match to TRBD2 covers 9 bases. The CDR3 has 16 amino acids. The V segment lost 1 base and the J segment 4 bases; nucleotides outside the gene matches: 6. Germline V gene lookup returns CDR1 SEHNR and CDR2 FQNEAQ (reference sequence). Here the CDR3 DNA reads TGTGCCAGCAGCTTAGGGAGCGGGAGGCGGGCAGATACGCAGTATTTT. It yields the protein CASSLGSGRRADTQYF. Looking up the rest from reference TRBV7-9 and TRBJ2-3 gives the full variable domain: DTGVSQNPRHKITKRGQNVTFRCDPISEHNRLYWYRQTLGQGPEFLTYFQNEAQLEKSRLLSDRFSAERPKGSFSTLEIQRTEQGDSAMYLCASSLGSGRRADTQYFGPGTRLTVL.

CDR3 region: CASSPLGARSYEQYF. CDR3 nucleotides: TGTGCCAGCAGCCCCCTGGGGGCGCGGTCCTACGAGCAGTACTTC. The chain employs TRBV27 and TRBJ2-7; perhaps TRBD1 as D (6 bases). CDR1 is MNHEY and CDR2 is SMNVEV in the germline V gene (reference sequence). The CDR3 is made up of 15 amino acids. Trimming removed 6 bases from V and 1 base from J, with 16 bases in between.

This clone was observed a single time. The chain uses TRBV30 and TRBJ1-2; 10 positions match TRBD1. The CDR3 is 12 amino acids. Germline CDR1 is GTSNPN and CDR2 is SVGIG (reference sequence). Germline trimming cut 7 bases from V and 8 bases from J; bases unmatched to any gene: 7. The DNA for the CDR3 is TGTGCCTTTGCGGGACAGGGGAACGGCTACACCTTC. It is translated as CAFAGQGNGYTF.